The present entry profiles one T cell receptor (beta chain) with its context. Its antigen is currently not known. Per-base quality was not reported, and no clone a single base away is much larger than it. Library preparation employed the immunoSEQ multiplex PCR assay. Regarding the original processing steps: A statistical classification framework was built for diagnosing cytomegalovirus status from the catalog of TCR beta chain sequences. TCRdb carries this immuneACCESS record with in-frame sequences only. Its versions omit some clonotypes, under half of them owing to an unresolved V gene in the studies checked, with the rest unexplained. V and J calls and clone size are those listed in that table; D and trimming were worked out from the DNA. The sample table records under 95,000 clones; approximately 95% of these occur just once. The ten largest make up more than 2% of the sample. Germline trimming: 5 bases from V, 5 bases from J; junction bases outside gene matches: 10. Taken from cysteine to phenylalanine, the CDR3 has 15 residues. The sequence is cut down to CDR3 DNA, 45 bases in frame from base 1. According to the germline V gene (reference sequence), CDR1 reads SGHAT and CDR2 reads FQDESV.

This sample is drawn from a study of cytomegalovirus exposure and HLA in healthy donors (dated 2017 in TCRdb). About the full investigation: A later analysis indicated that the 95 to 150 validation repertoires were generated on the platform also employed for the approximately 700 repertoires of the first cohort. The study aimed to test whether cataloging public T cell receptors could reveal signatures of past pathogen exposure. In addition to the first cohort of several hundred subjects, a separate validation cohort of about 120 different subjects was used. To predict cytomegalovirus infection status, the study combined high-throughput TCR immunosequencing, statistical association of individual TCRs with disease status, and machine learning.

Beyond this particular receptor, the publication reports: A few of the identified cytomegalovirus-associated TCR beta chains were confirmed in vitro to be specific for cytomegalovirus antigens. Across donors, most TCR sequences were observed very rarely, whereas some public TCRs were present in many individuals. According to the authors, the approach could potentially be generalized to other disease states and immunological phenotypes. The study listed 170 or so TCR beta chains as associated with cytomegalovirus. A later analysis had no HLA typing for the validation cohort, so co-occurrence there was scored across all 110 or so repertoires. The classifier was reported to diagnose cytomegalovirus status with high specificity and sensitivity in both the original and validation cohorts. In a later analysis, TCRs clustered in the first cohort were found to also tend to co-occur in the roughly 120 validation repertoires, with 85% to 95% of cluster scores above 0.

The donors belonged to the validation cohort of about 120 subjects, which was separate from the approximately 680-subject first cohort. What was sequenced was PBMCs. The V and J segments used are TRBV11-1 and TRBJ2-7; a stretch of 9 junction bases matches TRBD1. The clonotype comes from a woman under 30 in good health and CMV-seronegative. CDR3 sequence: CASSGLGQGSHEQYF. The nucleotide sequence reads as follows: TGTGCCAGCAGCGGGCTAGGACAGGGGTCCCACGAGCAGTACTTC.